Each of the 18 T cell receptor beta chains below was sequenced from the same sample in a study of T cells after yellow fever vaccination. TCRdb re-analysed the 5' RACE reads in MiXCR, keeping a single row per CDR3 protein. This table has hundreds of thousands of distinct CDR3 sequences, approximately 13% appearing once. Sequenced here: PBMCs, sampled on the day of the yellow fever booster vaccination. These receptors came from a man in his thirties or forties who received the YFV17D yellow fever vaccine.

This chain uses TRBV27 with TRBJ1-5, with D unclear. V was trimmed by 7 bases and J by 1 base, leaving 17 bases between them. The CDR3 consists of 16 residues. The germline CDR1 and CDR2 sequences are MNHEY and SMNVEV (reference sequence). CDR3 loop: CASTPPEIWSNQPQHF. The CDR3 DNA sequence: TGTGCCAGCACCCCTCCGGAGATATGGAGCAATCAGCCCCAGCATTTT.

This clonotype was counted at least ten times. The rearrangement uses TRBV7-8 and TRBJ2-1; TRBD1 aligns across 8 bases. The CDR3 is 15 amino acids. V shed 5 bases and J 4 bases; nucleotides not matched to a gene: 7. Germline CDR1 SGHVS, CDR2 FQNEAQ. CDR3 sequence reads: CASSIDRGGYNEQFF. CDR3 DNA sequence: TGTGCCAGCAGCATCGACAGGGGTGGGTACAATGAGCAGTTCTTC.

This clonotype was found a few times. This chain uses TRBV14 with TRBJ2-2; possible D gene TRBD2, 5 bases. The germline V gene encodes CDR1 SGHDN and CDR2 FVKESK. The V end lost 4 bases, the J end lost 4 bases, and 10 bases lay between the germline ends. The CDR3 extends over 14 amino acids. CDR3 DNA sequence: TGTGCCAGCAGCCCTTGGACTGCCACCGGGGAGCTGTTTTTT. Translated, it gives CASSPWTATGELFF.

This clonotype occurred many times. The genes are TRBV10-3 and TRBJ2-7; D possibly corresponds to TRBD2 (5 bases). CDR3 length: 15 amino acids. Trimming took 7 bases from V and 5 from J, leaving 21 bases between them. The germline gives CDR1 ENHRY, CDR2 SYGVKD. In nucleotides, the CDR3 is TGTGCCATCACGAAAAGCGGTCCATTGGGCGACGAGCAGTACTTC. Translated: CAITKSGPLGDEQYF.

This chain links TRBV5-1 with TRBJ2-1; no clear D. The V gene's germline CDR1 is SGHRS and CDR2 YFSETQ. Trimming removed 5 bases at V and 2 bases at J, with 14 bases between. This CDR3 comprises 15 residues. The CDR3 bases are TGCGCCAGCAGTGGATCAGGACGCACCTACAATGAGCAGTTCTTC. Translation: CASSGSGRTYNEQFF.

The genes are TRBV29-1 and TRBJ2-7, with 11 bases aligning to TRBD2. The CDR3 spans 14 residues. V was clipped by 8 bases and J by 1 base; unmatched bases: 7. Looked up from germline, CDR1 is SQVTM and CDR2 is ANQGSEA. The CDR3 DNA is TGCAGCTTTATGGGGACTAGCGGATCCTACGAGCAGTACTTC. Translating gives CSFMGTSGSYEQYF.

Here the CDR3 reads CASRRERYGYTF. The CDR3 DNA is TGTGCCAGCAGAAGGGAACGCTATGGCTACACCTTC. This sequence joins TRBV7-3 and TRBJ1-2, with no clear D. The V end lost 6 bases, the J end lost 4 bases, and 9 bases lay between the germline ends. Germline V gene lookup returns CDR1 SGHTA and CDR2 FQGTGA. The CDR3 is 12 amino acids.

The V and J genes are TRBV7-2 and TRBJ2-7; D remains unclear. The length of the CDR3 is 12 residues. The V and J ends lost 5 bases and 6 bases respectively, with 11 bases between them. Germline V lookup: CDR1 SGHTA, CDR2 FQGNSA. CDR3 coding DNA: TGTGCCAGCAGCCCCCCCCGTCGCGAGCAGTACTTC. The encoded protein is CASSPPRREQYF.

This clonotype has more than one count but fewer than ten. The rearrangement links TRBV6-1 to TRBJ2-7; maybe TRBD1 (6 bases). The CDR3 has 13 residues. Trimming took 6 bases from V and 3 from J, leaving 12 bases between them. CDR1 MNHNS and CDR2 SASEGT come from the germline V gene. CDR3 residues: CASSRGFNYEQYF. The DNA for the CDR3 is TGTGCCAGCAGCAGGGGATTCAACTACGAGCAGTACTTC.

This clonotype was detected only a few times. V is TRBV20-1 and J is TRBJ1-1, with TRBD1 identical over 8 bases. This CDR3 has 14 residues. The V gene end was trimmed by 5 bases and the J gene end by 6 bases; junction bases not matched to a gene: 11. Germline loops: CDR1 DFQATT, CDR2 SNEGSKA (reference sequence). CDR3: CSAATGGNFAEAFF. The CDR3 nucleotides are TGCAGTGCTGCAACAGGGGGGAATTTTGCTGAAGCTTTCTTT.

This chain joins TRBV6-1 and TRBJ1-1; 9 bases align to TRBD1. The V gene's germline CDR1 is MNHNS and CDR2 SASEGT. The CDR3 loop spans 17 amino acids. The ends lost 6 bases at V and 0 bases at J; junction bases unmatched: 11. The CDR3 sequence is CASRPRRDRAMNTEAFF. The CDR3 DNA reads as TGTGCCAGCAGACCACGAAGGGACAGGGCTATGAACACTGAAGCTTTCTTT.

The chain couples TRBV9 to TRBJ2-2; D gene unclear. The CDR3 is 13 amino acids. CDR1 is SGDLS and CDR2 is YYNGEE in the germline V gene. The V end was cut by 0 bases, the J end by 7 bases, with 7 bases between. The CDR3 spells CASSVVEGGELFF. CDR3 nucleotide sequence: TGTGCCAGCAGCGTAGTGGAAGGCGGGGAGCTGTTTTTT.

This chain joins TRBV11-2 and TRBJ1-1; a possible D gene is TRBD1 (6 bases). V lost 1 base and J lost 11, with 17 bases in between. The length of the CDR3 is 14 residues. Germline CDR1 SGHAT, CDR2 FQNNGV. DNA of the CDR3: TGTGCCAGCAGCTTAGGGGGGCTGAACGTATGGGCTTTCTTT. Translated, it gives CASSLGGLNVWAFF.

As for this clonotype: One end of the junction is discordant with germline, which a read error may explain. This sequence joins TRBV12-3 or TRBV12-4 and TRBJ2-2; the match to TRBD1 covers 8 bases. This CDR3 comprises 13 residues. This CDR3 reads CASSRQGTGEQFF. CDR3 sequence (DNA): TGTGCCAGCAGTAGACAGGGGACCGGGGAGCAGTTTTTT.

This chain connects TRBV27 to TRBJ1-1; TRBD1 might be the D (5 bases). CDR3 length: 16 amino acids. Trimming shortened V by 0 bases and J by 2 bases, and 13 bases separated the two germline ends. Germline CDR1 reads MNHEY; CDR2 reads SMNVEV (reference sequence). CDR3 in amino acids: CASSLSLRAGNTEAFF. CDR3 coding DNA: TGTGCCAGCAGTTTATCACTCAGGGCTGGAAACACTGAAGCTTTCTTT.

This clonotype was found a few times. This chain joins TRBV27 and TRBJ2-1, with 10 positions matching TRBD2. The length of the CDR3 is 20 residues. In germline, CDR1 is MNHEY, CDR2 SMNVEV (reference sequence). V lost 6 bases and J lost 0; bases outside the gene matches: 17. The CDR3 DNA reads as TGTGCCAGCAGCCCAGTCCCTTTTAGCGGGAGGCCAAGCTCCTACAATGAGCAGTTCTTC. Protein product: CASSPVPFSGRPSSYNEQFF.

The table lists this clonotype with a few counts. The rearrangement uses TRBV30 and TRBJ1-1, with D unresolved. The CDR3 is 13 amino acids. Germline V CDR1 and CDR2: GTSNPN, SVGIG (reference sequence). V lost 1 base and J 1 base, leaving 7 bases between the germline ends. The CDR3 loop is CAWSETKNTEAFF. The CDR3 nucleotides are TGTGCCTGGAGTGAGACGAAGAACACTGAAGCTTTCTTT.

The rearrangement links TRBV29-1 to TRBJ2-1, with 9 nucleotides matching TRBD2. V was pared by 7 bases and J by 2 bases, with 9 bases of the junction left unmatched. There are 15 residues in the CDR3. The germline CDR1 and CDR2 sequences are SQVTM and ANQGSEA. The CDR3 here is CSAGSGTSPYNEQFF. The CDR3 DNA sequence: TGCAGCGCCGGGTCGGGGACTAGCCCCTACAATGAGCAGTTCTTC.